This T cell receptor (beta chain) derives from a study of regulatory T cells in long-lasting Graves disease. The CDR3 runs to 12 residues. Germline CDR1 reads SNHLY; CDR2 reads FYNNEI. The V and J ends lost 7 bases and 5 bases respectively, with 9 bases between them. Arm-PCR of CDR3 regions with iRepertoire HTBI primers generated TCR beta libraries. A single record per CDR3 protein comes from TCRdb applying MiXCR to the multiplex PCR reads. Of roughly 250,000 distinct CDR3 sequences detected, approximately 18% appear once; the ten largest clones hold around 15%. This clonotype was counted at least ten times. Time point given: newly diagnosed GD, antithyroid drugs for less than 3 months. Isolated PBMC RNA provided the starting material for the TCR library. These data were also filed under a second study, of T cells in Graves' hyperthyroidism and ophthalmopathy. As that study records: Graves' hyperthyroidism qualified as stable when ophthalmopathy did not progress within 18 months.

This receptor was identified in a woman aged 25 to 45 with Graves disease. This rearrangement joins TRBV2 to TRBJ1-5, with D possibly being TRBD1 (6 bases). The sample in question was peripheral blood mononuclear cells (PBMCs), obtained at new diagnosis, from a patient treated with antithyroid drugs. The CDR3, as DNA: TGTGCCAGCACAGGGGTGGATCAGCCCCAGCATTTT. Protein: CASTGVDQPQHF.